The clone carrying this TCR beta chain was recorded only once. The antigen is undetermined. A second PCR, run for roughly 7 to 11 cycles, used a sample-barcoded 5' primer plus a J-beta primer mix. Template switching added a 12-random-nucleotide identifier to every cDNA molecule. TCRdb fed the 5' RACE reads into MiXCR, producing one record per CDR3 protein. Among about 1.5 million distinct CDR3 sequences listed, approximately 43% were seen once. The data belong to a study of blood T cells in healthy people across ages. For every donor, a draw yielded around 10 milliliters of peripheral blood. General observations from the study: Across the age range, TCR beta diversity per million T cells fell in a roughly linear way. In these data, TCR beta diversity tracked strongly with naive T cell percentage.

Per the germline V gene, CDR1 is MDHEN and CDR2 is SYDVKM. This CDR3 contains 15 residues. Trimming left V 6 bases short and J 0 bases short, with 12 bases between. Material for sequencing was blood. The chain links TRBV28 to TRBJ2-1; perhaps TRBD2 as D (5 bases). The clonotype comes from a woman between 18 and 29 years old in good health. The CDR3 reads CASRQLGSSYNEQFF. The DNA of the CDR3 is TGTGCCAGCAGGCAGCTGGGGAGCTCCTACAATGAGCAGTTCTTC.